This T cell receptor (beta chain) was observed in a study of shared clonotypes between healthy human individuals. Remarks on this clone: What it binds is not known.

This CDR3 spans 14 amino acids. The run depth of the assay was deep. Measured with immunoSEQ multiplex PCR; TCRdb has only the in-frame clones, and not every one. In the table there are over 1.5 million clones, nearly 99% of which are singletons. Study-wide results and caveats: It was the few donors that limited the genetic and exposure-history diversity represented. For naive CD4 cells, roughly 4.6% of clonotypes were shared across four donors.

The rearrangement joins TRBV21-1 to TRBJ2-7; the table's D call TRBD1 went unverified against the DNA. TRBV21-1 is a known pseudogene. This receptor was identified in a man aged 25-45 years in good health. Sequencing was done on a sample of naive CD4+ T cells sorted from blood. Subset reported: CD45RA+ positively selected. The CDR3 is CASSKRTEYYEQYF. The DNA for the CDR3 is TGTGCCAGCAGCAAAAGGACAGAATACTACGAGCAGTACTTC.